The rows below give T cell receptor beta chains drawn from one sample of a study of blood T cell repertoires in COVID-19. Profiled with immunoSEQ multiplex PCR; TCRdb holds only in-frame clones, not every one. The table has 150,000 to 200,000 clones, 86% seen once. Material for sequencing was peripheral blood. The source is a man aged 50 or older with active or convalescent COVID-19. Each CDR3 is given with its conserved first and last residue. D genes are given only for firm matches. The listing skips clone size in some rows; elsewhere it reads once, few, many or a size class.

abundance: NA
v_gene: TRBV2
d_gene: TRBD2
j_gene: TRBJ2-1
CDR3nt: TGTGCCAGCAGCCTAGCGGGAGGGCCGAGCAATGAGCAGTTCTTC
CDR3aa: CASSLAGGPSNEQFF

abundance: NA
v_gene: TRBV11-3
d_gene: NA
j_gene: TRBJ2-1
CDR3nt: TGTGCCAGCAGTTCTTCAACGGGCAGTAGGGGTGACAATGAGCAGTTCTTC
CDR3aa: CASSSSTGSRGDNEQFF

abundance: NA
v_gene: TRBV19
d_gene: NA
j_gene: TRBJ1-2
CDR3nt: TGTGCCAGTACTCCCGAGGACAGAGGAGCTAACTATGGCTACACCTTC
CDR3aa: CASTPEDRGANYGYTF

abundance: NA
v_gene: TRBV5-1
d_gene: NA
j_gene: TRBJ1-6
CDR3nt: TGCGCCAGCAGCTTGGACAGCTATTCACCCCTCCACTTT
CDR3aa: CASSLDSYSPLHF

abundance: NA
v_gene: TRBV5-1
d_gene: TRBD1
j_gene: TRBJ1-4
CDR3nt: TGCGCCAGCAGCTTACAGGGGTATTCTAATGAAAAACTGTTTTTT
CDR3aa: CASSLQGYSNEKLFF

abundance: NA
v_gene: TRBV6-1
d_gene: TRBD1
j_gene: TRBJ1-3
CDR3nt: TGTGCCAGCAGTGAAGTAGGGACAGCCTCTGGAAACACCATATATTTT
CDR3aa: CASSEVGTASGNTIYF

abundance: NA
v_gene: TRBV18
d_gene: TRBD1
j_gene: TRBJ1-5
CDR3nt: TGTGCCAGCTCACCAGATGGACAGGGGGCGCGGCAGCCCCAGCATTTT
CDR3aa: CASSPDGQGARQPQHF

abundance: NA
v_gene: TRBV19
d_gene: NA
j_gene: TRBJ1-2
CDR3nt: TGTGCCAGTAGTAAAGGCGGCAGCGGCTATGGCTACACCTTC
CDR3aa: CASSKGGSGYGYTF

abundance: NA
v_gene: TRBV6-5
d_gene: NA
j_gene: TRBJ2-2
CDR3nt: TGTGCCAGCAGCGCACTGTTAGAGAACACCGGGGAGCTGTTTTTT
CDR3aa: CASSALLENTGELFF

abundance: NA
v_gene: TRBV6-6
d_gene: NA
j_gene: TRBJ2-2
CDR3nt: TGTGCCAGCAGAGCGGGTGGTGGCACCGGGGAGCTGTTTTTT
CDR3aa: CASRAGGGTGELFF

abundance: NA
v_gene: TRBV29-1
d_gene: NA
j_gene: TRBJ2-5
CDR3nt: TGCAGCGTCGGGATTCCTCTAGAGGAGACCCAGTACTTC
CDR3aa: CSVGIPLEETQYF

abundance: once
v_gene: TRBV19
d_gene: TRBD2
j_gene: TRBJ2-5
CDR3nt: TGTGCCAGTAGTAACCTAGCGGGGTTTCAAGAGACCCAGTACTTC
CDR3aa: CASSNLAGFQETQYF

abundance: NA
v_gene: TRBV24-1
d_gene: NA
j_gene: TRBJ2-1
CDR3nt: TGTGCCACCAGTGACCCTTTGGGAGCAGGAGAAGAGCAGTTCTTC
CDR3aa: CATSDPLGAGEEQFF

abundance: NA
v_gene: TRBV5-6
d_gene: NA
j_gene: TRBJ1-1
CDR3nt: TGTGCCAGCAGCTTGGGTGCAGGGGAAAACGGTGAAGCTTTCTTT
CDR3aa: CASSLGAGENGEAFF

abundance: few
v_gene: TRBV5-1
d_gene: NA
j_gene: TRBJ2-7
CDR3nt: TGCGCCAGCAGTCCTAATAGCGCCAACGAGCAGTACTTC
CDR3aa: CASSPNSANEQYF

abundance: NA
v_gene: TRBV30
d_gene: NA
j_gene: TRBJ2-3
CDR3nt: TGTGCCTGGGATCGAGTTCCGAATACGCAGTATTTT
CDR3aa: CAWDRVPNTQYF

abundance: once
v_gene: TRBV5-5
d_gene: NA
j_gene: TRBJ2-7
CDR3nt: TGTGCCAGCAGTTCTGACAGTTGGGAGCAGTACTTC
CDR3aa: CASSSDSWEQYF

abundance: NA
v_gene: TRBV5-5
d_gene: TRBD2
j_gene: TRBJ2-1
CDR3nt: TGTGCCAGCAGCTTGGCCTCCGGGGGACTAGCGGGAGAAAGGTACAATGAGCAGTTCTTC
CDR3aa: CASSLASGGLAGERYNEQFF

abundance: NA
v_gene: TRBV30
d_gene: TRBD1
j_gene: TRBJ2-1
CDR3nt: TGTGCCGTCGGGACAGGTGGGCGCAATGAGCAGTTCTTC
CDR3aa: CAVGTGGRNEQFF

abundance: once
v_gene: TRBV28
d_gene: NA
j_gene: TRBJ1-4
CDR3nt: TGTGCCAGCAGTACCGGACAGTCCGATGAAAAACTGTTTTTT
CDR3aa: CASSTGQSDEKLFF

abundance: NA
v_gene: TRBV7-7
d_gene: TRBD1
j_gene: TRBJ2-5
CDR3nt: TGTGCCAGCAGCTCCGTTAACAGGGGAGAGACCCAGTACTTC
CDR3aa: CASSSVNRGETQYF

abundance: once
v_gene: TRBV30
d_gene: NA
j_gene: TRBJ1-3
CDR3nt: TGTGCCTGGAGTGGGGACAATGGAAACACCATATATTTT
CDR3aa: CAWSGDNGNTIYF

abundance: NA
v_gene: TRBV30
d_gene: NA
j_gene: TRBJ1-6
CDR3nt: TGTGCCTGGGGGACTTCCGGCGCGGGACCCCTCCACTTT
CDR3aa: CAWGTSGAGPLHF

abundance: NA
v_gene: TRBV2
d_gene: NA
j_gene: TRBJ2-6
CDR3nt: TGTGCCAGCAGTCGTCTGGGCGGAAAGACAGTGAGCTCTGGGGCCAACGTCCTGACTTTC
CDR3aa: CASSRLGGKTVSSGANVLTF

abundance: NA
v_gene: TRBV4-3
d_gene: TRBD1
j_gene: TRBJ1-4
CDR3nt: TGCGCCAGCAGCCAAGATCTGCAGGGGGCTAATGAAAAACTGTTTTTT
CDR3aa: CASSQDLQGANEKLFF

abundance: NA
v_gene: TRBV19
d_gene: NA
j_gene: TRBJ1-6
CDR3nt: TGTGCCAGTACCCAACAGGGTGGAGATTCACCCCTCCACTTT
CDR3aa: CASTQQGGDSPLHF

abundance: NA
v_gene: TRBV30
d_gene: NA
j_gene: TRBJ2-2
CDR3nt: TGTGCCTGGAGCAAGGGGGTGAAGGACAGAAAGTACACCGGGGAGCTGTTTTTT
CDR3aa: CAWSKGVKDRKYTGELFF

abundance: once
v_gene: TRBV10-3
d_gene: NA
j_gene: TRBJ2-5
CDR3nt: TGTGCCATCAGTGTGTCACCGACACTTTACCAAGAGACCCAGTACTTC
CDR3aa: CAISVSPTLYQETQYF

abundance: NA
v_gene: TRBV6-4
d_gene: NA
j_gene: TRBJ2-3
CDR3nt: TGTGCCAGCAGTGAGTCGGGGGTGCGCACAGATACGCAGTATTTT
CDR3aa: CASSESGVRTDTQYF

abundance: NA
v_gene: TRBV19
d_gene: NA
j_gene: TRBJ1-2
CDR3nt: TGTGCCAGTAGAAAAGACTACTATGGCTACACCTTC
CDR3aa: CASRKDYYGYTF

abundance: NA
v_gene: TRBV9
d_gene: NA
j_gene: TRBJ1-2
CDR3nt: TGTGCCAGCAGCGTAGGGGTCCCGGGAGGCTACACCTTC
CDR3aa: CASSVGVPGGYTF

abundance: NA
v_gene: TRBV27
d_gene: TRBD2
j_gene: TRBJ2-7
CDR3nt: TGTGCCAGCAGTATCACCGGGACTAGCGGGAGGTTCACCTACGAGCAGTACTTC
CDR3aa: CASSITGTSGRFTYEQYF

abundance: NA
v_gene: TRBV11-2
d_gene: TRBD1
j_gene: TRBJ2-5
CDR3nt: TGTGCCAGCAGCTTAACAGGGGGCCAAGAGACCCAGTACTTC
CDR3aa: CASSLTGGQETQYF

abundance: NA
v_gene: TRBV6-5
d_gene: NA
j_gene: TRBJ2-2
CDR3nt: TGTGCCAGCAGTTACGTCCTCCCGAACACCGGGGAGCTGTTTTTT
CDR3aa: CASSYVLPNTGELFF

abundance: NA
v_gene: TRBV19
d_gene: NA
j_gene: TRBJ1-6
CDR3nt: TGTGCCAGTATGATGGACAGTAGGACCTATAATTCACCCCTCCACTTT
CDR3aa: CASMMDSRTYNSPLHF

abundance: NA
v_gene: TRBV28
d_gene: NA
j_gene: TRBJ1-1
CDR3nt: NA
CDR3aa: CASSSSGAEAFF

abundance: few
v_gene: TRBV6-5
d_gene: TRBD1
j_gene: TRBJ1-1
CDR3nt: TGTGCCAGCAGTTACAGAGGGGGCTCGGCTGAAGCTTTCTTT
CDR3aa: CASSYRGGSAEAFF

abundance: NA
v_gene: TRBV29-1
d_gene: NA
j_gene: TRBJ2-2
CDR3nt: TGCAGCGTTCCTAAAGATTCCGGGGAGCTGTTTTTT
CDR3aa: CSVPKDSGELFF

abundance: NA
v_gene: TRBV5-1
d_gene: TRBD1
j_gene: TRBJ2-5
CDR3nt: TGCGCCAGCAGCTTGTCCGGGACAGGGCAAGAGACCCAGTACTTC
CDR3aa: CASSLSGTGQETQYF

abundance: NA
v_gene: TRBV5-4
d_gene: NA
j_gene: TRBJ1-1
CDR3nt: TGTGCCAGCAGGACAGTCCCCGGGTTCCCTGAAGCTTTCTTT
CDR3aa: CASRTVPGFPEAFF

abundance: NA
v_gene: TRBV5-1
d_gene: TRBD1
j_gene: TRBJ1-2
CDR3nt: TGCGCCAGCAGCCCGTGGGACAGCTCGCCATTGAGCTACACCTTC
CDR3aa: CASSPWDSSPLSYTF

abundance: NA
v_gene: TRBV7-9
d_gene: NA
j_gene: TRBJ2-4
CDR3nt: TGTGCCAGCAGCTTTCAGGGGACCAAAAACATTCAGTACTTC
CDR3aa: CASSFQGTKNIQYF

abundance: NA
v_gene: TRBV27
d_gene: NA
j_gene: TRBJ1-5
CDR3nt: TGTGCCAGCAGTTCCCTAAATAGCAATCAGCCCCAGCATTTT
CDR3aa: CASSSLNSNQPQHF

abundance: NA
v_gene: TRBV28
d_gene: NA
j_gene: TRBJ1-2
CDR3nt: TGTGCCAGCAGTTACCAGATACCCTATGGCTACACCTTC
CDR3aa: CASSYQIPYGYTF

abundance: once
v_gene: TRBV3-1/TRBV3-2
d_gene: NA
j_gene: TRBJ1-6
CDR3nt: TGTGCCAGCAGCCAAGATGGTGTCGGTTTATCACCCCTCCACTTT
CDR3aa: CASSQDGVGLSPLHF

abundance: NA
v_gene: TRBV19
d_gene: NA
j_gene: TRBJ1-5
CDR3nt: TGTGCCAGTAGTATAAGTCGGGGGGTAGGTAGCAATCAGCCCCAGCATTTT
CDR3aa: CASSISRGVGSNQPQHF

abundance: NA
v_gene: TRBV29-1
d_gene: TRBD1
j_gene: TRBJ2-7
CDR3nt: TGCAGCGTCCCGGGACAGGGGACCTACGAGCAGTACTTC
CDR3aa: CSVPGQGTYEQYF

abundance: NA
v_gene: TRBV5-6
d_gene: NA
j_gene: TRBJ1-2
CDR3nt: TGTGCCAGCAGCTTGGCGGGAAATCGGGGGGTTCACTATGGCTACACCTTC
CDR3aa: CASSLAGNRGVHYGYTF

abundance: NA
v_gene: TRBV15
d_gene: TRBD2
j_gene: TRBJ2-5
CDR3nt: TGTGCCACCAGCCCCCGTAGGAGCGGGGGCCAAGAGACCCAGTACTTC
CDR3aa: CATSPRRSGGQETQYF

abundance: NA
v_gene: TRBV5-6
d_gene: TRBD1
j_gene: TRBJ1-2
CDR3nt: TGTGCCAGCAGCCAGGGACAGGCAAACTATGGCTACACCTTC
CDR3aa: CASSQGQANYGYTF

abundance: NA
v_gene: TRBV3-1/TRBV3-2
d_gene: TRBD1
j_gene: TRBJ2-3
CDR3nt: TGTGCCAGCAGCCAAGGACAGGGAAGGGATACGCAGTATTTT
CDR3aa: CASSQGQGRDTQYF

abundance: NA
v_gene: TRBV5-6
d_gene: NA
j_gene: TRBJ1-5
CDR3nt: TGTGCCAGCAGCCCTCAGGGAAGCAGCAATCAGCCCCAGCATTTT
CDR3aa: CASSPQGSSNQPQHF

abundance: once
v_gene: TRBV12-3/TRBV12-4
d_gene: NA
j_gene: TRBJ1-2
CDR3nt: TGTGCCAGCACACGGGGGAACTATGGCTACACCTTC
CDR3aa: CASTRGNYGYTF

abundance: NA
v_gene: TRBV6-2/TRBV6-3
d_gene: TRBD2
j_gene: TRBJ2-3
CDR3nt: TGTGCCAGCAGCCCCTTGGATAGCGGGCTCACAGATACGCAGTATTTT
CDR3aa: CASSPLDSGLTDTQYF

abundance: NA
v_gene: TRBV7-9
d_gene: NA
j_gene: TRBJ1-6
CDR3nt: TGTGCCAGCAGCTTAGCTGGGCTCAATTCACCCCTCCACTTT
CDR3aa: CASSLAGLNSPLHF

abundance: once
v_gene: TRBV9
d_gene: NA
j_gene: TRBJ1-5
CDR3nt: TGTGCCAGCAGCGTAGGAATAGGGGTTGAGCCCCAGCATTTT
CDR3aa: CASSVGIGVEPQHF

abundance: NA
v_gene: TRBV2
d_gene: TRBD1
j_gene: TRBJ1-5
CDR3nt: TGTGCCAGCGGTTTAGGACAGGGGGGTTCACAGCCCCAGCATTTT
CDR3aa: CASGLGQGGSQPQHF

abundance: NA
v_gene: TRBV7-2
d_gene: TRBD1
j_gene: TRBJ2-1
CDR3nt: TGTGCCAGCAGCTATACCGGGACAGGGGGCCGCAATGAGCAGTTCTTC
CDR3aa: CASSYTGTGGRNEQFF

abundance: NA
v_gene: TRBV19
d_gene: NA
j_gene: TRBJ1-1
CDR3nt: TGTGCCAGTAGGCTTGGCGGCGGGAACACTGAAGCTTTCTTT
CDR3aa: CASRLGGGNTEAFF

abundance: few
v_gene: TRBV5-1
d_gene: NA
j_gene: TRBJ1-1
CDR3nt: TGCGCCAGCAGCTTGGAGAGGGGAGGCGGTGAAGCTTTCTTT
CDR3aa: CASSLERGGGEAFF